The 10 T cell receptor beta chains below all came from one sample that was sequenced in a study of identical twins (dated by TCRdb to between 2015 and 2016). Receptors were amplified or captured by 5' RACE. TCRdb lists the instrument as Illumina HiSeq 2000. Starting from the raw public reads, TCRdb applied fastp trimming at Q25, assembled clones with MiXCR and retained in-frame beta chains. Identical CDR3 protein sequences are pooled into one entry, listed with their most common genes and DNA. The sample records approximately 620,000 distinct CDR3 sequences, over 8.5% of which are singletons. The biggest ten clones account for 0.75% to 1% of the sample. These data also featured in a second study, about yellow fever vaccine responses in identical twins.

Sequencing used PBMCs. The receptors stem from a woman under 30 in good health.

The rearrangement uses TRBV4-3 and TRBJ1-6; D perhaps matches TRBD1 (5 bases). CDR1 is LGHNA, CDR2 YSLEER, per germline. The CDR3 is made up of 15 amino acids. With 3 bases removed from V and 0 bases from J, the gap between germline ends came to 6 bases. CDR3 amino acids: CASSQTVSYNSPLHF. The DNA of the CDR3 is TGCGCCAGCAGCCAGACAGTCTCCTATAATTCACCCCTCCACTTT.

This sequence joins TRBV29-1 and TRBJ2-3; TRBD1 might be the D (5 bases). Trimming removed 1 base from V and 0 bases from J, with 23 bases in between. This CDR3 spans 19 amino acids. The germline V gene encodes CDR1 SQVTM and CDR2 ANQGSEA. The CDR3 here is CSVEGGTPPLGHSTDTQYF. CDR3 nucleotides: TGCAGCGTTGAAGGGGGAACCCCACCGTTGGGGCATAGCACAGATACGCAGTATTTT.

This chain links TRBV6-2 or TRBV6-3 with TRBJ2-7; the D gene could be TRBD1 or TRBD2 (5 bases each). Germline V gene sequence: CDR1 MNHEY, CDR2 SVGEGT. The CDR3 runs 16 residues. V shed 5 bases and J shed 3 bases, with 20 bases lying between them. The CDR3 spells CASSRDRGREGYEQYF. The DNA for the CDR3 is TGTGCCAGCAGTCGGGACCGGGGACGGGAAGGCTACGAGCAGTACTTC.

The V gene is TRBV5-8, the J gene TRBJ2-1; tentatively, D is TRBD2 (7 bases). From germline, CDR1 is SGHTS and CDR2 YDEGEE. Trimming took 4 bases from V and 5 from J, leaving 19 bases between them. CDR3 size: 16 residues. CDR3 region: CASSIGGGLANNEQFF. DNA for the CDR3: TGTGCCAGCAGCATAGGGGGGGGACTGGCAAACAATGAGCAGTTCTTC.

This clonotype turned up a few times. This chain links TRBV29-1 with TRBJ2-7; D is possibly TRBD2 (5 bases). This CDR3 comprises 14 residues. Germline CDR1 and CDR2: SQVTM and ANQGSEA. Deletions cut 0 bases from V and 2 bases from J, with 11 bases between. The CDR3: CSVEDPRGPYEQYF. In DNA form, the CDR3 reads TGCAGCGTTGAAGATCCCCGGGGTCCCTACGAGCAGTACTTC.

The chain uses TRBV30 and TRBJ2-6; D possibly corresponds to TRBD2 (6 bases). V lost 0 bases to trimming and J lost 2 bases, with 8 bases between them. This CDR3 spans 15 amino acids. Germline V gene lookup returns CDR1 GTSNPN and CDR2 SVGIG (reference sequence). The CDR3 coding sequence is TGTGCCTGGAGTGTACTAGCTACTGGGGCCAACGTCCTGACTTTC. Encoded protein: CAWSVLATGANVLTF.

The rearrangement joins TRBV15 to TRBJ1-5; weak D call: TRBD1 (5 bases). In germline, CDR1 is LNHNV, CDR2 YYDKDF (reference sequence). The CDR3 sequence is 15 residues long. V lost 0 bases and J lost 1, with 7 bases in between. The CDR3 nucleotides read TGTGCCACCAGCAGAGAGGGGGTAAGCAATCAGCCCCAGCATTTT. It is translated as CATSREGVSNQPQHF.

This clonotype was observed at least ten times. This chain connects TRBV12-3 or TRBV12-4 to TRBJ2-3; no clear D. V lost 7 bases and J lost 2, with 22 bases in between. The CDR3 contains 17 residues. CDR3 loop: CASNRFLRLPTTDTQYF. DNA for the CDR3: TGTGCCAGCAATCGTTTTCTCCGATTGCCGACCACAGATACGCAGTATTTT.

The genes are TRBV21-1 and TRBJ2-3; TRBD2 was called by the table and not checked on the DNA. TRBV21-1 is classified as a pseudogene. The CDR3 loop spans 16 amino acids. CDR3 nucleotide sequence: TGTGCCAGCAGCAAAGGGTGCGGGTCGAGCACAGATACGCAGTATTTT. This gives the protein CASSKGCGSSTDTQYF.

This clonotype was picked up many times. The rearrangement uses TRBV7-9 and TRBJ1-2; D perhaps matches TRBD1 (6 bases). The germline CDR1 and CDR2 sequences are SEHNR and FQNEAQ (reference sequence). The CDR3 consists of 15 residues. The V and J ends lost 5 bases and 4 bases respectively, with 17 bases between them. The CDR3 DNA is TGTGCCAGCAGCCCGGACAGTACACCCTCCTATGGCTACACCTTC. Translation gives CASSPDSTPSYGYTF.